Each of the 22 T cell receptor beta chains below was sequenced from the same sample in a study of tumor and adjacent non-tumor tissue in lung cancer. A modified ARM-PCR protocol with three rounds of nested PCR amplified TCRbeta. TCRdb analysed the multiplex PCR reads with MiXCR anew, one entry per CDR3 protein. The profile shows 60,000 to 85,000 distinct CDR3 sequences, more than 65% of them singletons. RNA was extracted from bulk tissue without any cell sorting. Distant lung tissue was collected more than 3 cm away from the tumor edge. Material: distant non-tumor lung tissue. These receptors came from a man between 60 and 75 years old with non-small cell lung cancer.

In the case of this clonotype: This could be a read error, since a much larger clone is one nucleotide away. It is likely a read error, because the conserved phenylalanine at the end of the CDR3 is missing. CDR3 DNA: TGTGCCAGCAGTCCGTCCAGGCTGGGGTATGGCTACACCCTC. Its protein product is CASSPSRLGYGYTL. The V call is TRBV28, the J call TRBJ1-2; D unclear. The germline V gene has CDR1 MDHEN and CDR2 SYDVKM. V was clipped by 5 bases and J by 5 bases, with 15 bases between them. The CDR3 spans 14 residues.

A remark on this clonotype: The conserved phenylalanine or tryptophan normally closing the CDR3 is absent here, so this likely arose from a read error. This chain connects TRBV5-6 to TRBJ1-1; D is possibly TRBD1 (6 bases). Trimming cost V 4 bases and J 8 bases, with 18 bases left between them. The CDR3 spans 14 residues. The germline CDR1 and CDR2 sequences are SGHDT and YYEEEE. CDR3 bases: TGTGCCAGCAGCCTTCTACAGGGAGCAGCGGAAGCTTTCGTT. Translated, it gives CASSLLQGAAEAFV.

As to this clonotype: Since a much larger clone is just one base distant, this may be a read error. The chain employs TRBV20-1 and TRBJ2-5; no clear D. The CDR3 length is 15 residues. Germline CDR1 is DFQATT and CDR2 is SNEGSKA (reference sequence). CDR3 sequence: CSAGDPPFARETQYF. For the CDR3, the DNA is TGCAGTGCTGGAGATCCCCCATTTGCGAGGGAGACCCAGTACTTC.

This chain joins TRBV11-1 and TRBJ2-7, with a possible D match to TRBD1 (6 bases). Trimming stripped 8 bases from V and 10 bases from J, with 18 bases between. CDR1 SGHAT and CDR2 FQDESV come from the germline V gene (reference sequence). The CDR3 covers 12 residues. CDR3 loop: CASGGRVGEQYF. CDR3 DNA: TGTGCCAGCGGGGGCAGGGTGGGAGAACAGTACTTC. The full variable domain, in which reference TRBV11-1 and TRBJ2-7 provide the parts outside the CDR3, is EAEVAQSPRYKITEKSQAVAFWCDPISGHATLYWYRQILGQGPELLVQFQDESVVDDSQLPKDRFSAERLKGVDSTLKIQPAELGDSAMYLCASGGRVGEQYFGPGTRLTVT.

This chain links TRBV29-1 with TRBJ2-6; 7 nucleotides align to TRBD2. The CDR3 sequence is 17 residues long. Germline assignment: CDR1 SQVTM and CDR2 ANQGSEA. The J segment lost 2 bases and the V segment lost 8 bases, leaving 15 bases of the junction unmatched. The CDR3 bases are TGCAGCATGGATCCGGGTGTTGCGGGGGCTGGGGCCAACGTCCTGACTTTC. Amino acid sequence: CSMDPGVAGAGANVLTF.

Regarding this clonotype: An end of the junction does not agree with germline; a read error may underlie this. The CDR3 here is CANSLPGDDEQYF. DNA for the CDR3: TGTGCCAACAGCTTACCAGGGGATGACGAGCAATACTTC. The chain carries TRBV7-8 and TRBJ2-7, with a possible D match to TRBD1 (6 bases). CDR3 length equals 13 residues. The germline V gene has CDR1 SGHVS and CDR2 FQNEAQ.

About this clonotype: The junction and the germline gene differ at one end; a read error may be behind it. The rearrangement uses TRBV6-2 or TRBV6-3 and TRBJ2-1, with D maybe TRBD1 (5 bases). This CDR3 has 14 amino acids. Germline V gene data show CDR1 as MNHEY and CDR2 as SVGEGT. The CDR3 is CASSRKGSYKEQSF. CDR3 DNA: TGTGCCAGCAGTAGAAAGGGGTCCTACAAAGAGCAGTCCTTC.

As regards this clonotype: The junction differs from germline at one of its ends, possibly a read error. The CDR3 DNA reads as TGTATCAGCACCGAGGACCGCGGTAGGGACACTGAAGCTCTCTTT. It specifies CISTEDRGRDTEALF. This chain connects TRBV6-1 to TRBJ1-1; D may be TRBD1 (6 bases). The V gene's germline CDR1 is MNHNS and CDR2 SASEGT. There are 15 residues in the CDR3.

This clonotype was seen just once. The V and J genes are TRBV29-1 and TRBJ1-2; D not resolved. CDR3 length equals 11 residues. CDR1 SQVTM and CDR2 ANQGSEA come from the germline V gene. V was clipped by 4 bases and J by 8 bases, with 11 bases between them. The CDR3 nucleotides read TGCAGCGTTGGGGAGACAAAAGGCTACACCTTC. It yields the protein CSVGETKGYTF. Based on the CDR3 plus reference TRBV29-1 and TRBJ1-2, the full variable domain is SAVISQKPSRDICQRGTSLTIQCQVDSQVTMMFWYRQQPGQSLTLIATANQGSEATYESGFVIDKFPISRPNLTFSTLTVSNMSPEDSSIYLCSVGETKGYTFGSGTRLTVV.

This chain links TRBV20-1 with TRBJ2-1; D is unclear. V dropped 0 bases and J dropped 8 bases, with 14 bases sitting between them. In germline, CDR1 is DFQATT, CDR2 SNEGSKA (reference sequence). The CDR3 consists of 14 residues. This CDR3 reads CSARDQRVGYEQFF. The CDR3 DNA sequence: TGCAGTGCTAGAGATCAACGGGTTGGCTATGAGCAGTTCTTC.

In its sample, this clonotype was seen once. The junction differs from germline at one of its ends, possibly a read error. J is TRBJ2-7 and V is TRBV6-5; 7 bases agree with TRBD2. This CDR3 comprises 15 residues. Germline CDR1 and CDR2: MNHEY and SVGAGI. CDR3 sequence: CASSYSRREMAEHYF. The DNA of the CDR3 is TGTGCTAGCAGTTACTCGAGGCGGGAGATGGCCGAACATTACTTC.

As for this clonotype: A clone one base away is much larger, so this may be a read error. The CDR3 does not close with the conserved phenylalanine or tryptophan, likely indicating a read error. This chain joins TRBV20-1 and TRBJ2-1, with 10 bases fitting TRBD2. Germline V CDR1 and CDR2: DFQATT, SNEGSKA (reference sequence). V dropped 6 bases and J dropped 5; count of bases not matched to a gene: 10. CDR3 length: 15 residues. The CDR3 DNA reads TGCAGTGCCAGGGGCGGGACTAGCGTTGACAATGAGCAGTTCTTG. Its translation is CSARGGTSVDNEQFL.

Points on this clonotype: A read error is likely, as this CDR3 ends without the conserved phenylalanine or tryptophan. Because the CDR3's place on the DNA is in doubt, the DNA is left out and the CDR3 is given as listed by TCRdb. V and J are TRBV11-1 and TRBJ2-2; TRBD2 is taken as the D call from the table, unchecked against the DNA. Germline V gives CDR1 SGHAT, CDR2 FQDESV (reference sequence). The CDR3 comprises 14 residues, both ends counted. CDR3 sequence: CAFSYTSDTGEMFY.

Note on this clonotype: At one boundary the junction diverges from the germline segment, which might be a read error. V gene TRBV6-6 combines with J gene TRBJ2-7; 8 bases map to TRBD1. Looked up from germline, CDR1 is MNHNY and CDR2 is SVGAGI (reference sequence). The CDR3 loop spans 13 amino acids. This chain's CDR3 is CTSATGTGYVQYF. CDR3 DNA: TGTACCAGCGCGACCGGGACAGGCTACGTGCAGTACTTC.

This clonotype was recorded many times. V and J are TRBV6-5 and TRBJ2-3, with 11 nucleotides matching TRBD2. Trimming removed 9 bases from V and 4 bases from J; junction bases left unmatched: 6. CDR1 and CDR2 (germline): MNHEY, SVGAGI. This CDR3 has 14 residues. CDR3 DNA: TGTGCCAGATTGACTAGCGGGACAGCAGATACGCAGTATTTT. It translates to CARLTSGTADTQYF.

For this clonotype: An end of the junction differs from the germline gene, which may be a read error. The J gene is TRBJ2-2, the V gene TRBV11-1; no definite D call. The CDR3 covers 14 residues. Germline V CDR1 and CDR2: SGHAT, FQDESV (reference sequence). This CDR3 is CTSSHTGGTGELFF. The CDR3 DNA sequence: TGTACCAGCAGTCATACTGGTGGCACCGGGGAGCTGTTTTTT.

This chain joins TRBV5-1 and TRBJ2-5, with D hard to call. The CDR3 covers 19 residues. Germline loops: CDR1 SGHRS, CDR2 YFSETQ. The V and J ends lost 1 base and 2 bases respectively, with 24 bases between them. The CDR3 region is CASSLYSSARGPNQETQYF. CDR3 in DNA: TGCGCCAGCAGCTTGTACTCCAGCGCGAGAGGTCCAAATCAAGAGACCCAGTACTTC. Combining the CDR3 with reference TRBV5-1 and TRBJ2-5 gives the whole variable domain KAGVTQTPRYLIKTRGQQVTLSCSPISGHRSVSWYQQTPGQGLQFLFEYFSETQRNKGNFPGRFSGRQFSNSRSEMNVSTLELGDSALYLCASSLYSSARGPNQETQYFGPGTRLLVL.

This clonotype appeared many times. This chain joins TRBV12-3 or TRBV12-4 and TRBJ1-2, with D tentatively TRBD1 (5 bases). The V end was cut by 3 bases, the J end by 6 bases, with 11 bases between. The CDR3 length is 13 residues. CDR3 sequence reads: CASSLSGRDGYTF. The CDR3 nucleotides are TGTGCCAGCAGTTTGTCAGGGAGAGATGGCTACACCTTC.

This clonotype occurred once. This rearrangement joins TRBV29-1 to TRBJ2-2; TRBD1 might be the D (6 bases). Germline CDR1 SQVTM, CDR2 ANQGSEA. This CDR3 has 13 residues. This CDR3 is CTAEGDNTGELFF. The DNA for the CDR3 is TGCACCGCTGAGGGGGATAACACCGGGGAGCTGTTTTTT.

Comment on this clonotype: This clone may be a read error of a much larger clone one base away. The rearrangement links TRBV5-1 to TRBJ1-1; D is perhaps TRBD1 (5 bases). Germline CDR1 is SGHRS and CDR2 is YFSETQ. CDR3 length equals 13 residues. This CDR3 is CASSLVTDTETFF. The CDR3 DNA sequence: TGCGCCAGCAGCTTGGTGACAGACACTGAAACTTTCTTT.

As for this clonotype: It may be a read error: a sequence one base away is much more abundant. The rearrangement uses TRBV28 and TRBJ2-7; 8 bases agree with TRBD2. This CDR3 contains 12 residues. CDR1 MDHEN and CDR2 SYDVKM come from the germline V gene. For the CDR3, the DNA is TGTGCCAGAAGTTTTGGACTAGCCGAGCAGTACTTC. This sequence encodes CARSFGLAEQYF.

In the case of this clonotype: A junction end diverges from the germline sequence, so it may reflect a read error. The chain links TRBV28 to TRBJ2-1; no firm D call. The CDR3 length is 13 residues. Germline V gives CDR1 MDHEN, CDR2 SYDVKM. The CDR3 DNA follows: TGTGTCAGCAGTTTGGGCAGCTACAATGAGCAGTTCTTC. Protein: CVSSLGSYNEQFF.